Listed below are T cell receptor beta chains from one sample, sequenced in a study of shared clonotypes between healthy human individuals. Here immunoSEQ multiplex PCR was the method, and the copy in TCRdb shows in-frame clones only, minus some. The table shows millions of clones, with about 93% occurring only once. Sequencing input: naive CD8+ T cells from PBMCs. The receptors here all came from a man aged 18 to 30 in good health. Some clones in this sample may be carry-over from other donors' samples. The CDR3 runs from the conserved cysteine through the conserved F or W. Fields, in order: clone size, D gene, J gene, V gene, CDR3 DNA, CDR3 protein. A D gene is named only where the DNA matches it firmly. Not all rows give a size; the values are once, few, many and, for expanded clones, a class.

NA,NA,TRBJ2-7,TRBV14,TGTGCCAGCAGCCAAGATAGGCTGGGAATTTTTGGAGACGAGCAGTACTTC,CASSQDRLGIFGDEQYF
NA,TRBD1,TRBJ2-2,TRBV7-9,TGTGCCAGCAGCCTCTCGACAGGGGTTTCCACCGGGGAGCTGTTTTTT,CASSLSTGVSTGELFF
NA,NA,TRBJ2-7,TRBV5-6,TGTGCCAGCAGCTTGGGGTACGACGTGCAGTACTTC,CASSLGYDVQYF
once,NA,TRBJ2-1,TRBV6-1,TGTGCCAGCAGTGTTCGCACTACCTCCTACAATGAGCAGTTCTTC,CASSVRTTSYNEQFF
NA,NA,TRBJ2-6,TRBV6-1,TGTGCCAGCAGTGAACGGGGGCAGCAAAGCGTCCTGACTTTC,CASSERGQQSVLTF
NA,NA,TRBJ2-1,TRBV6-1,TGTGCCAGCAGTGACCGGGGACCCGGCTACAATGAGCAGTTCTTC,CASSDRGPGYNEQFF
NA,NA,TRBJ2-7,TRBV9,TGTGCCAGCAGCGTAGAGGGTCTTGGCTACGAGCAGTACTTC,CASSVEGLGYEQYF
NA,NA,TRBJ2-7,TRBV5-1,TGCGCCAGCAGCATAGACAGCTACGAGCAGTACTTC,CASSIDSYEQYF
NA,NA,TRBJ2-7,TRBV27,TGTGCCAGCAGTTTATCGGCAGGACATTACGAGCAGTACTTC,CASSLSAGHYEQYF
NA,NA,TRBJ2-5,TRBV19,TGTGCCAGTAGTATTGAATTGCAAGAGACCCAGTACTTC,CASSIELQETQYF
NA,TRBD1,TRBJ2-7,TRBV7-3,TGTGCCAGCAGCTTTAACCGTCGGACAGGGAAGCCTCGTGGCGAGCAGTACTTC,CASSFNRRTGKPRGEQYF
NA,NA,TRBJ2-7,TRBV9,TGTGCCAGCAGCTCGGGTCCAGGCGAGCAGTACTTC,CASSSGPGEQYF
NA,NA,TRBJ2-1,TRBV7-9,TGTGCCAGCAGCTTTCCGATTAGCCTCAATGAGCAGTTCTTC,CASSFPISLNEQFF
NA,TRBD1,TRBJ2-1,TRBV19,TGTGCCAGTAGTCCGAACAGGGGGCTTTCGTTCGATGAGCAGTTCTTC,CASSPNRGLSFDEQFF
NA,TRBD2,TRBJ2-3,TRBV5-1,TGCGCCAGCAGCTTGGCCGGAACGCATGGCGGGGGATCAGATACGCAGTATTTT,CASSLAGTHGGGSDTQYF
NA,TRBD1,TRBJ2-2,TRBV7-9,TGTGCCAGCAGCCATGCTTCCGGGACAGAGAACACCGGGGAGCTGTTTTTT,CASSHASGTENTGELFF
NA,NA,TRBJ1-4,TRBV7-9,TGTGCCAGCAGCCCAGGGGCTAATGAAAAACTGTTTTTT,CASSPGANEKLFF
NA,TRBD1,TRBJ1-1,TRBV27,TGTGCCAGCAGTAAACAGGGGCAGACGGAAGCTTTCTTT,CASSKQGQTEAFF
NA,NA,TRBJ2-7,TRBV29-1,TGCAGCGCCGGGTCTGACTCCTACGAGCAGTACTTC,CSAGSDSYEQYF
NA,NA,TRBJ1-2,TRBV6-1,TGTGCCAGCAGTGAAGGGGGAAGAGCTAACTATGGCTACACCTTC,CASSEGGRANYGYTF
NA,TRBD2,TRBJ2-3,TRBV7-3,TGTGCCAGCAGCCCCCACCAGCGGGGCGATACGCAGTATTTT,CASSPHQRGDTQYF
NA,TRBD2,TRBJ2-3,TRBV5-6,TGTGCCAGCAGCCCCGGGGGCGCGGGAGGATATACGCAGTATTTT,CASSPGGAGGYTQYF
NA,NA,TRBJ1-1,TRBV27,TGTGCCAGCAGTTACCCCGGGAACACTGAAGCTTTCTTT,CASSYPGNTEAFF
NA,NA,TRBJ2-3,TRBV28,TGTGCCAGCACTGACCGGGATCTCAGCACAGATACGCAGTATTTT,CASTDRDLSTDTQYF
NA,TRBD1,TRBJ1-4,TRBV19,TGTGCCAGTAGTTCCCACCGGGACAGGGGGCGGAATAATGAAAAACTGTTTTTT,CASSSHRDRGRNNEKLFF
NA,TRBD1,TRBJ1-2,TRBV7-9,TGTGCCAGCATCCCTGACAGGGACAACTATGGCTACACCTTC,CASIPDRDNYGYTF
NA,NA,TRBJ2-4,TRBV9,TGTGCCAGCAGCGCCACCAAAGATATAGCCAAAAACATTCAGTACTTC,CASSATKDIAKNIQYF
NA,TRBD1,TRBJ2-3,TRBV28,TGTGCCAGCAGACCGGGACAGGGAGGCACCTTCTCAGATACGCAGTATTTT,CASRPGQGGTFSDTQYF
NA,NA,TRBJ1-2,TRBV7-2,TGTGCCAGCAGCTCTCGGGACGGATTATTTAACTATGGCTACACCTTC,CASSSRDGLFNYGYTF
NA,NA,TRBJ2-2,TRBV7-3,TGTGCCAGCAGCACATCGACAGGATTGAACACCGGGGAGCTGTTTTTT,CASSTSTGLNTGELFF
NA,NA,TRBJ2-7,TRBV19,TGTGCCAGTAGTATAGGTGATTTATCCTACGAGCAGTACTTC,CASSIGDLSYEQYF
once,NA,TRBJ2-2,TRBV11-2,TGTGCCAGCAGCTTAGGGTGGGGGCCCTCCGGGGAGCTGTTTTTT,CASSLGWGPSGELFF
NA,NA,TRBJ2-5,TRBV27,TGTGCCAGCGGCCCCCTCCAAGAGACCCAGTACTTC,CASGPLQETQYF
NA,TRBD1,TRBJ2-2,TRBV18,TGTGCCAGCTCACACCGGGACAGGGGAGTCACCGGGGAGCTGTTTTTT,CASSHRDRGVTGELFF
NA,NA,TRBJ1-5,TRBV5-1,TGCGCCAGCAGCCCCGGCAATAGCAATCAGCCCCAGCATTTT,CASSPGNSNQPQHF
NA,NA,TRBJ2-1,TRBV7-9,TGTGCCAGCAGCTTTGGGGCGGATGAGCAGTTCTTC,CASSFGADEQFF
NA,TRBD2,TRBJ2-1,TRBV10-3,TGTGCCATCAGTGAGTCGTTGGAGGAAGCGGGAATCTACAATGAGCAGTTCTTC,CAISESLEEAGIYNEQFF
NA,NA,TRBJ2-7,TRBV9,TGTGCCAGCAGCGTAGGAGGCTTGGGCTACGAGCAGTACTTC,CASSVGGLGYEQYF
NA,NA,TRBJ2-7,TRBV6-1,TGTGCCAGCAGGGACACAGGGTTACTCTACGAGCAGTACTTC,CASRDTGLLYEQYF
once,NA,TRBJ1-2,TRBV4-3,TGCGCCAGCAGTCAGGACAGATTATATGGCTACACCTTC,CASSQDRLYGYTF
NA,TRBD2,TRBJ2-7,TRBV7-9,TGTGCCAGCAGCGACCTACAGCGGGAGAGTTCCTACGAGCAGTACTTC,CASSDLQRESSYEQYF
few,NA,TRBJ1-4,TRBV7-6,TGTGCCAGCAGCTTAACGGGGGAACTGTTTTTT,CASSLTGELFF
NA,NA,TRBJ1-3,TRBV5-6,TGTGCCAGCGGTAGCTCTGGAAACACCATATATTTT,CASGSSGNTIYF
NA,NA,TRBJ1-2,TRBV5-6,TGTGCCAGCAGCTTGGATCTTACGGCGGACTATGGCTACACCTTC,CASSLDLTADYGYTF
NA,NA,TRBJ2-3,TRBV10-2,TGCGCCAGCAGTCCTAGCGAGGGGACAGATACGCAGTATTTT,CASSPSEGTDTQYF
NA,NA,TRBJ2-3,TRBV4-3,TGCGCCAGCAGCCAAGATGTAATCACTAGCACAGATACGCAGTATTTT,CASSQDVITSTDTQYF
NA,NA,TRBJ2-1,TRBV7-9,TGTGCCAGCAGCTCTACAGCGGGCAGCTCCTACAATGAGCAGTTCTTC,CASSSTAGSSYNEQFF
NA,NA,TRBJ1-2,TRBV6-5,TGTGCCAGCAGTTACGGTTGGGAGGGTGGCTACACCTTC,CASSYGWEGGYTF
NA,NA,TRBJ2-2,TRBV5-1,TGCGCCAGCAGCTTTGGACGGGTGGAGAGCCCGAACACCGGGGAGCTGTTTTTT,CASSFGRVESPNTGELFF
NA,NA,TRBJ1-5,TRBV7-6,TGTGCCAGCAGCTCCAATCCCAATCAGCCCCAGCATTTT,CASSSNPNQPQHF
NA,NA,TRBJ2-7,TRBV6-1,TGTGCCAGCAGTGAAGGGGGTGCGGTAACCTACGAGCAGTACTTC,CASSEGGAVTYEQYF
NA,NA,TRBJ1-2,TRBV27,TGTGCCAGCAGTTTCCATTGGGGCGATAACTATGGCTACACCTTC,CASSFHWGDNYGYTF
NA,TRBD1,TRBJ2-7,TRBV27,TGTGCCAGCAGCCCCGGGACAGGGTGGTCCTACGAGCAGTACTTC,CASSPGTGWSYEQYF
few,NA,TRBJ1-2,TRBV27,TGTGCCAGCAGTTCAAGAGGACGCGATGGCTACACCTTC,CASSSRGRDGYTF
NA,TRBD2,TRBJ2-7,TRBV4-3,TGCGCCAGCAGCCAAGAGGCTAGCGGGAGCTACGAGCAGTACTTC,CASSQEASGSYEQYF
NA,TRBD1,TRBJ2-3,TRBV7-8,TGTGCCAGCAGCCCCGGGACAGGCACAGATACGCAGTATTTT,CASSPGTGTDTQYF
NA,NA,TRBJ2-1,TRBV5-1,TGCGCCAGCAGCTTGGCCATCAATGAGCAGTTCTTC,CASSLAINEQFF